These 23 T cell receptor beta chains were sequenced from one sample in a study of blood T cell repertoires in COVID-19. Libraries were prepared by immunoSEQ multiplex PCR; TCRdb keeps only in-frame clonotypes and omits some of them. This table has approximately 92,000 clones, around 80% appearing once. Material for sequencing was peripheral blood. These receptors all stem from a man aged 55 to 70 with acute or convalescent COVID-19.

The V and J genes are TRBV5-6 and TRBJ1-3; 9 bases map to TRBD1. The CDR3 is 16 amino acids. CDR1 and CDR2 (germline): SGHDT, YYEEEE. With V trimmed by 4 bases and J by 3 bases, 8 bases remained unmatched. CDR3 loop: CASSQDRGAYGNTIYF. The CDR3 DNA sequence: TGTGCCAGCAGCCAAGACAGGGGGGCATATGGAAACACCATATATTTT. Filled out from reference TRBV5-6 and TRBJ1-3, the complete variable domain reads DAGVTQSPTHLIKTRGQQVTLRCSPKSGHDTVSWYQQALGQGPQFIFQYYEEEERQRGNFPDRFSGHQFPNYSSELNVNALLLGDSALYLCASSQDRGAYGNTIYFGEGSWLTVV.

For this clone: An end of the junction differs from the germline gene, which may be a read error. CDR3 nucleotides: TGTGCCAGCAGTCCAAGCGGAGGGGTTAGCATGAACACTAAAGCTTTCTTT. Protein sequence: CASSPSGGVSMNTKAFF. The chain couples TRBV6-4 to TRBJ1-1; tentatively, D is TRBD1 (5 bases). The V gene's germline CDR1 is MRHNA and CDR2 SNTAGT. The CDR3 totals 17 residues.

V gene TRBV6-2 or TRBV6-3 combines with J gene TRBJ1-2; TRBD1 matches at 9 bases. Trimming took 1 base from V and 2 from J; bases not matched to a gene: 5. CDR1 MNHEY and CDR2 SVGEGT come from the germline V gene. CDR3 length equals 16 residues. As DNA, the CDR3 is TGTGCCAGCAGTTACTTCCCGGGACAGGGCAACTATGGCTACACCTTC. Protein product: CASSYFPGQGNYGYTF.

The V gene is TRBV20-1, the J gene TRBJ1-3; D is possibly TRBD1 (6 bases). This CDR3 has 11 amino acids. The germline CDR1 and CDR2 sequences are DFQATT and SNEGSKA (reference sequence). V was trimmed by 6 bases and J by 8 bases, leaving 11 bases between them. This CDR3 is CSALQGDTIYF. The CDR3 coding sequence is TGCAGTGCCCTACAGGGAGACACCATATATTTT.

This rearrangement joins TRBV5-4 to TRBJ2-3, with TRBD1 matching over 8 bases. Germline V lookup: CDR1 SGHNT, CDR2 YYREEE (reference sequence). Unmatched junction bases numbered 6, after V lost 2 bases and J lost 1 base. The CDR3 consists of 16 residues. CDR3 sequence reads: CASSFADRGRTDTQYF. The CDR3 DNA is TGTGCCAGCAGCTTCGCCGACAGGGGCCGCACAGATACGCAGTATTTT.

The V and J genes are TRBV3-1 (or the pseudogene TRBV3-2) and TRBJ2-5, with 10 bases fitting TRBD1. Losses at the gene ends were 1 base for V and 2 bases for J; bases not matched to a gene: 1. This CDR3 region has 15 residues. From germline, CDR1 is LGHDT and CDR2 YNNKEL (reference sequence). The CDR3, as DNA: TGTGCCAGCAGCCAAGTGGACAGGGGGCAAGAGACCCAGTACTTC. Its protein is CASSQVDRGQETQYF.

The V gene is TRBV12-3 or TRBV12-4, the J gene TRBJ1-1; no clear D. The ends were cut back, 0 bases at V and 4 bases at J, with 6 bases in the middle. There are 13 residues in the CDR3. CDR3 in amino acids: CASSLASGTEAFF. The CDR3 nucleotides read TGTGCCAGCAGTTTAGCGAGCGGCACTGAAGCTTTCTTT.

The chain uses TRBV30 and TRBJ1-5, with D unresolved. V was pared by 2 bases and J by 3 bases, with 8 bases between. The germline gives CDR1 GTSNPN, CDR2 SVGIG (reference sequence). The CDR3 is 13 residues long. The DNA of the CDR3 is TGTGCCTGGAGTAGCACAGCCAATCAGCCCCAGCATTTT. Protein sequence: CAWSSTANQPQHF.

V is TRBV7-9 and J is TRBJ1-6; TRBD1 matches 9 bases. The germline gives CDR1 SEHNR, CDR2 FQNEAQ (reference sequence). The CDR3 runs to 16 residues. J was trimmed by 7 bases and V by 5 bases; bases with no gene match: 9. Here the CDR3 DNA reads TGTGCCAGCAGCCCCCAGTCTGGGACAGGGAATTCACCCCTCCACTTT. The encoded protein is CASSPQSGTGNSPLHF.

The gene calls are TRBV18 and TRBJ1-4, with 10 bases aligning to TRBD1. Per germline, CDR1 KGHSH and CDR2 LQKENI. The junction had 7 bases not matched to a gene; V was cut back by 3 bases and J by 6 bases. The CDR3 spans 16 residues. The CDR3 loop reads CASSPPFGTGDEKLFF. The CDR3 region has the DNA TGTGCCAGCTCACCCCCCTTCGGGACAGGGGATGAAAAACTGTTTTTT.

This rearrangement joins TRBV19 to TRBJ1-1; no clear D. The V gene's germline CDR1 is LNHDA and CDR2 SQIVND (reference sequence). The CDR3 length is 15 residues. The V end lost 2 bases, the J end lost 8 bases, and 18 bases lay between the germline ends. Here the CDR3 DNA reads TGTGCCAGTAGTATAATCCAGGAGGGAGCTAAGGAAGCTTTCTTT. Residues: CASSIIQEGAKEAFF.

This clone has a single count. This chain joins TRBV9 and TRBJ2-1; a possible D gene is TRBD2 (5 bases). CDR1 and CDR2 from the germline V gene are SGDLS and YYNGEE. The CDR3 loop spans 13 amino acids. Trimming shortened V by 7 bases and J by 4 bases, and 12 bases separated the two germline ends. In DNA, the CDR3 is TGTGCCAGCTCCCGGGAAGGTTACAATGAGCAGTTCTTC. Translated: CASSREGYNEQFF.

The chain carries TRBV5-4 and TRBJ2-3; a possible D gene is TRBD1 (6 bases). V was clipped by 4 bases and J by 4 bases, with 13 bases between them. CDR3 length equals 14 residues. CDR1 SGHNT and CDR2 YYREEE come from the germline V gene (reference sequence). DNA of the CDR3: TGTGCCAGCAGCGTACAAGGGGGTTCAGATACGCAGTATTTT. This translates into CASSVQGGSDTQYF.

The chain joins TRBV10-2 to TRBJ2-5, with D tentatively TRBD2 (5 bases). The length of the CDR3 is 14 residues. Germline V gene sequence: CDR1 WSHSY, CDR2 SAAADI. V was trimmed by 1 base and J by 10 bases, leaving 16 bases between them. The CDR3 nucleotides are TGCGCCAGCAGTGAGTACAGTTTACGAGAGGGCCAGTACTTC. Translation: CASSEYSLREGQYF.

This clone showed up just a few times. The chain joins TRBV18 to TRBJ2-5, with 11 bases lining up with TRBD2. The V gene end was trimmed by 5 bases and the J gene end by 1 base; junction bases not matched to a gene: 3. The CDR3 runs to 15 residues. Germline loops: CDR1 KGHSH, CDR2 LQKENI. CDR3 in DNA: TGTGCCAGCTCAGTGGGACTAGCGGCCCAAGAGACCCAGTACTTC. Residues: CASSVGLAAQETQYF.

CDR3 nucleotide sequence: TGTGCCAGCAGTGAAAGCGGGATCGACACAGATACGCAGTATTTT. Translating it yields CASSESGIDTDTQYF. The chain recombines TRBV2 with TRBJ2-3; 7 bases are a match to TRBD2. Germline trimming cut 2 bases from V and 2 bases from J; bases unmatched to any gene: 4. Germline CDR1 is SNHLY and CDR2 is FYNNEI. The CDR3 covers 15 residues.

The chain combines TRBV18 with TRBJ2-3, with D unclear. This CDR3 spans 17 amino acids. Germline CDR1 is KGHSH and CDR2 is LQKENI. V was cut by 5 bases and J by 2 bases, with 20 bases left in between. The CDR3 region is CASSSPPSRGFTDTQYF. The DNA of the CDR3 is TGTGCCAGCTCATCCCCTCCTTCACGAGGCTTCACAGATACGCAGTATTTT.

The rearrangement links TRBV9 to TRBJ1-1, with D maybe TRBD1 (6 bases). The CDR3 extends over 15 amino acids. V was shortened by 0 bases and J by 4 bases, with 13 bases between the two germline ends. Germline V gives CDR1 SGDLS, CDR2 YYNGEE. The CDR3 region is CASSVGITGSTEAFF. The CDR3 DNA sequence: TGTGCCAGCAGCGTAGGGATCACAGGGAGCACTGAAGCTTTCTTT.

V gene TRBV7-9 combines with J gene TRBJ2-2; the D is unclear. CDR3 length: 16 amino acids. CDR1 is SEHNR and CDR2 is FQNEAQ in the germline V gene (reference sequence). Between the trimmed V and J ends, which lost 3 bases and 4 bases, there was a span of 15 bases. DNA of the CDR3: TGTGCCAGCAGCTTGATCCTAAGTAGCCGCACCGGGGAGCTGTTTTTT. This translates into CASSLILSSRTGELFF.

The chain links TRBV15 to TRBJ1-3; the D is unclear. In germline, CDR1 is LNHNV, CDR2 YYDKDF (reference sequence). The CDR3 consists of 16 residues. V was clipped by 0 bases and J by 0 bases, with 9 bases between them. The CDR3 nucleotides are TGTGCCACCAGCAGAGATCCAACGAGCTCTGGAAACACCATATATTTT. Protein sequence: CATSRDPTSSGNTIYF.

This clone was seen a handful of times. This chain links TRBV19 with TRBJ1-2; D is possibly TRBD1 (5 bases). V was cut by 8 bases and J by 6 bases, with 25 bases left in between. Germline CDR1 and CDR2: LNHDA and SQIVND (reference sequence). This CDR3 contains 16 residues. The CDR3 sequence: CASRQGASNPLDGYTF. Written as DNA, the CDR3 is TGTGCCAGTCGACAAGGGGCTTCTAACCCTTTAGATGGCTACACCTTC.

CDR3 bases: TGTGCCACAATCCAGGGGTCGGACACTGAAGCTTTCTTT. The encoded protein is CATIQGSDTEAFF. V gene TRBV10-3 combines with J gene TRBJ1-1, with TRBD1 as a possible D gene (6 bases). The CDR3 runs to 13 residues. Germline V gives CDR1 ENHRY, CDR2 SYGVKD. V was trimmed by 10 bases and J by 3 bases, leaving 15 bases between them.

This rearrangement joins TRBV7-9 to TRBJ2-7; 8 positions match TRBD1. In germline, CDR1 is SEHNR, CDR2 FQNEAQ (reference sequence). This CDR3 has 14 amino acids. With 4 bases clipped from V and 4 bases from J, the junction kept 6 bases outside the gene matches. The CDR3 bases are TGTGCCAGCAGCTCCGGACAGGGAAGGTACGAGCAGTACTTC. This sequence encodes CASSSGQGRYEQYF.